This T cell receptor beta chain is from a study of CD8+ T cells in alopecia areata (dated by TCRdb to between 2018 and 2020). Study-wide context: The treated patients took part in an open-label pilot trial in which moderate-to-severe alopecia areata was treated with oral tofacitinib at 5 to 10 mg twice daily. Tofacitinib was given for 6 to 18 months, followed by 6 months of follow-up off drug to assess delayed response and recurrence. The study used high-throughput TCRbeta sequencing to examine T cell clonal expansion in alopecia areata, in both the C3H/HeJ mouse model and human patients. In humans, TCRbeta sequencing was performed on scalp tissue and on sorted CD4+ and CD8+ peripheral blood T cells from healthy controls and from patients with patchy or totalis/universalis alopecia areata. Patients on tofacitinib were biopsied at baseline and after 4 and 24 weeks of treatment, and several of the patients also had a later scalp biopsy. Scalp clonality was compared among normal scalp (n=4), patchy alopecia areata scalp (n=8), and alopecia totalis/universalis scalp (n=8). The RNA source kit depended on sample type: the PAXgene miRNA kit for fixed scalp, the miRNeasy kit for PBMCs, and the RNeasy kit for mouse skin. TCRbeta CDR3 regions were amplified by immunoSEQ multiplex PCR with 35 Vbeta forward and 13 Jbeta reverse primers.

About this clone itself: What this receptor recognizes is not known. Nothing much larger sits one base from this clone, and base qualities are not available.

Results the study describes overall, beyond this receptor: Unlike mouse skin, which is dominated by gammadelta T cells, normal human skin has resident alphabeta T cells that are also sequenced, and this complicates analysis of the scalp TCR repertoire. Compared with normal scalp, lesional scalp, particularly in alopecia totalis/universalis, had higher clonality and more expanded CD8+ clones, which suggests antigenic drive. Shared TCR sequences between patients were less evident than in mice, which may be partly attributable to HLA diversity in the patient population.

Receptors were amplified or captured by the immunoSEQ multiplex PCR assay. RNA was extracted from all samples and reverse transcribed into cDNA, which served as template for TCR sequencing. SuperScript III was used for first-strand cDNA synthesis, primed with a 2:1 mix of oligo-dT and random hexamers. Amplification bias was assessed with a synthetic immune receptor repertoire, and residual bias was removed computationally. Per the original workflow: Raw reads were preprocessed to remove errors, and CDR3 was defined according to IMGT conventions as the region from the conserved cysteine to phenylalanine. Clonality was computed by normalizing Shannon entropy by log2 of the number of productive unique TCRs and subtracting the result from 1. Scalp TCRbeta sequences were cross-referenced with sorted blood CD4 and CD8 repertoires so that the CD4 or CD8 identity of scalp clones could be inferred. The table was pulled from immuneACCESS by TCRdb, which kept in-frame rearrangements only. Such tables lose some clones; where checked, under half of the loss comes from unresolved V genes, and the rest has no known cause. Clone size and V and J calls were adopted from that table, with D and trimming inferred from the DNA. The table for this sample lists about 140,000 clones; approximately 50% of them were counted only once. 0.85% to 1% of the sample belongs to the ten largest clones.

V and J lose 5 bases and 4 bases, and a span of 9 bases separates them. Per the germline V gene (reference sequence), LNHDA is the CDR1 and SQIVND is the CDR2. The CDR3 covers 13 residues, taking in both the cysteine and the phenylalanine. CDR3 DNA is the only sequence kept; it has 39 bases, read in frame from the first base. Read against the paper, the sample's time point label means: baseline before oral tofacitinib. From alopecia areata patients, peripheral blood was collected along with lesional scalp punch biopsies. PBMCs were separated by density centrifugation and stained for CD3, CD4 and CD8, after which CD4+ and CD8+ T cells were sorted on a FACSAria.

The sample was CD4+ T cells sorted from blood, taken at week 0. This receptor was taken from a human donor with alopecia areata. This chain joins TRBV19 to TRBJ1-5; the D gene cannot be named for sure. In nucleotide form, the sequence is TGTGCCAGTAGTGGACGGTTAAATCAGCCCCAGCATTTT. Its protein reads: CASSGRLNQPQHF.